The 4 T cell receptor beta chains below were found in one sample sequenced in a study of blood T cell repertoires in COVID-19. TCRdb's copy holds only in-frame clones and misses some; the assay was immunoSEQ multiplex PCR. This table has over 200,000 clones, 82% appearing once. Sequenced input: PBMCs or T cells enriched from blood (not recorded which). These receptors were obtained from a man aged 35-49 years who had recovered from COVID-19.

This clone was seen a single time. In the same sample, other DNA sequences code for this CDR3. This rearrangement joins TRBV18 to TRBJ1-1; no clear D. Germline CDR1 is KGHSH and CDR2 is LQKENI. Trimming left V 3 bases short and J 3 bases short, with 8 bases between. The CDR3 totals 13 residues. Written as DNA, the CDR3 is TGTGCCAGCTCACCGTTGCGGGACACTGAAGCTTTCTTT. Amino acids: CASSPLRDTEAFF.

V is TRBV20-1 and J is TRBJ2-7, with a weak D call TRBD1 (7 bases). CDR3 length: 13 residues. V lost 3 bases and J lost 3, with 12 bases in between. The germline V gene has CDR1 DFQATT and CDR2 SNEGSKA (reference sequence). The CDR3 region is CSASGQGGYEQYF. The CDR3 DNA reads as TGCAGTGCTAGTGGGCAGGGGGGCTACGAGCAGTACTTC.

The J gene is TRBJ1-1, the V gene TRBV3-1 (or the pseudogene TRBV3-2); 9 nucleotides match TRBD1. V dropped 4 bases and J dropped 1; count of bases not matched to a gene: 10. The CDR3 runs 17 residues. The germline V gene encodes CDR1 LGHDT and CDR2 YNNKEL (reference sequence). The CDR3 nucleotides are TGTGCCAGCAGCCCAACTTGGACAGGGGTTACGAACACTGAAGCTTTCTTT. This gives the protein CASSPTWTGVTNTEAFF.

The CDR3 sequence: CASSRRQQKREAFF. The CDR3 DNA reads as TGTGCCAGCAGCCGAAGACAGCAGAAAAGGGAAGCTTTCTTT. The rearrangement joins TRBV5-8 to TRBJ1-1; D is perhaps TRBD1 (5 bases). The CDR3 is 14 amino acids. The V and J ends lost 4 bases and 8 bases respectively, with 18 bases between them. Germline V lookup: CDR1 SGHTS, CDR2 YDEGEE.